The following is a T cell receptor beta chain sequence with its context. The table lists this clone with a count of one. What antigen it recognizes has not been identified. Base qualities are not provided; no much larger clone lies one nucleotide away. This entry belongs to a study of blood T cell repertoires in COVID-19 (dated by TCRdb to about 2020). Study-wide context: Samples covering the acute and convalescent phases of COVID-19 were provided by collaborators in the United States, Italy and Spain. Samples came from the ongoing ImmuneRACE study (first 160 participants) plus 1,254 subjects from 6 global collaborators. The repertoires were released in a freely available public database meant as a resource for research on the immune response to SARS-CoV-2. Where available, HLA class I and class II types were obtained from metadata supplied by the sample provider rather than from assay-based typing. Deeply sampled blood TCRbeta repertoires from subjects exposed to, actively infected with, or recovered from COVID-19 were included in the dataset. A de-identified subject ID, COVID-19 status, age in years and sex were almost always included in the sample metadata. The material from the prospective study consisted of cDNA or gDNA derived from T cells, B-cell-depleted T cells, or PBMCs. The paper's findings and limits, for the study overall: The amount of clinical and demographic metadata varied by source and participant and was provided uncurated.

Each collaborating institution followed its own protocols to collect whole blood in K2EDTA tubes. For TCRbeta analysis, collaborator samples were shipped as frozen whole blood, as isolated PBMCs, or as DNA extracted from either sample type. TCRbeta CDR3 regions were amplified from genomic DNA using the immunoSEQ Assay, a bias-controlled multiplex PCR. As for how the authors treated the data: Nucleated cell counts per sample were estimated from amplification of reference gene primers within the assay. Sequence reads were collapsed and filtered to measure the absolute abundance of every unique TCRbeta CDR3 rearrangement. For each sample, productive Simpson clonality was calculated by taking the square root of Simpson's diversity index across productive rearrangements. The source is immuneACCESS, and TCRdb retained only in-frame sequences with V and J called. Part of the clones is not carried over; for the studies checked, unresolved V genes explain less than half of this, and the remainder is unexplained. V and J calls and clone size are given by that table; D and trimming were obtained from the DNA. A total of 110,000 to 150,000 clones appear in this sample, 84% of them only once. The top ten clonotypes cover 40% to 55% of the sample.

The germline V gene provides CDR1 KGHSH and CDR2 LQKENI. The V end gives up 3 bases and the J end 4 bases, leaving 5 bases in the junction not matched to a gene. The CDR3 numbers 16 residues from cysteine through phenylalanine. Just CDR3 DNA is preserved here, 48 bases in frame from base 1. Sequenced input: peripheral blood. The sequence derives from a human donor in a cohort sampled during active COVID-19. The receptor chain draws on TRBV18 and TRBJ2-3; 12 bases in the junction line up with TRBD2. In nucleotides, the sequence is TGTGCCAGCTCACCTTACCTAGCGGGGGGGCCAGATACGCAGTATTTT. Translated, it gives CASSPYLAGGPDTQYF.